The T cell receptor (beta chain) under discussion was sequenced for a study of shared clonotypes between healthy human individuals (dated by TCRdb to 2018 to 2020). The study in broad terms: The cohort included a few men and a couple of women between 18 and 49 years of age. For each donor, CD4 naive and CD4 memory were each run on three plates, CD8 naive on two plates, and CD8 memory on one plate. Blood TCR repertoires of roughly five healthy adults were deeply sequenced to estimate repertoire size and the extent of clonotype sharing between individuals. To increase sequencing depth and limit assay-specific biases, different laboratories used diverse techniques to prepare libraries and sequence TCR repertoires. Per donor, leukapheresis produced somewhere between about 0.9 and 9.5 billion PBMCs.

CD8 naive samples were obtained by positive selection for CCR7 among CD45RO-negative cells, yielding a CD45RA+CCR7+ population from which TemRA cells were excluded. The donors were healthy, HIV-negative adults with no recently reported acute infections or vaccinations. Every donor was a Caucasian adult residing in Nashville, Tennessee, USA. Blood was obtained by leukapheresis, after which PBMCs were separated by Ficoll-Histopaque density gradient centrifugation and cryopreserved in liquid nitrogen vapor phase. Purity and quantity of every magnetically sorted T cell population were checked by analytical flow cytometry. Genomic DNA was isolated from every sorted fraction and measured by UV absorbance on a Nanodrop 2000c. Using the deep immunoSEQ assay, multiplex PCR amplified TCR CDR3 regions from genomic DNA. Extracted genomic DNA from each cell subset was spread evenly across all wells of several immunoSEQ 96-well plates, with each plate serving as a replicate. For sorted subsets, each replicate PCR was loaded with around 220 ng genomic DNA, equivalent to roughly 30,000 T cell genomes. Purified libraries were quantified with a Qubit 3.0 fluorometer, sized on a Bioanalyzer 2100, and re-quantified with the KAPA Library Quantification kit. A separate single-read 150-cycle Illumina NextSeq 550 flow cell was used to sequence each immunoSEQ 96-well plate. The source study handled its data this way. Because only junctional sequences without quality scores were contained in the immunoSEQ output, filtering matching that applied to full-length reads could not be performed. Sequences were annotated with PyIR, a Python wrapper for IgBLAST v1.9, using IMGT germline references to assign V/J genes and CDR3. Reads were removed for weak V/J assignments (E-value above 1e-6), missing CDR3, stop codons, out-of-frame junctions, or ambiguous translated residues. V3J clonotypes were defined as sequences sharing an identical inferred V gene, J gene, and CDR3 amino acid sequence. To compute the percentage overlap between repertoires, the number of shared unique clonotypes was divided by the size of the smaller repertoire. Three approaches were used to assess repertoire richness: RTK rarefaction, the Chao1 estimator, and Recon v2.1 estimates of unobserved clonotypes. Generation probabilities for all TCRbeta clonotypes obtained by the gDNA method from a handful of donors were computed using OLGA. In TCRdb, the immuneACCESS table is reduced to in-frame sequences with V and J assigned. These tables do not hold every clone; where another copy was compared, an unresolved V gene accounts for under half, and the others remain unexplained. V and J calls plus clone size are reproduced from that table; the DNA served to infer D and trimming. The sample yields approximately 600,000 clones; approximately 96% were counted once. The ten largest clonotypes hold over 0.1% of the sample.

There are 13 amino acids in the CDR3, from cysteine to phenylalanine inclusive. Only the CDR3 region is kept as DNA, spanning 39 bases read in frame from base 1. The germline V gene provides CDR1 MNHEY and CDR2 SVGAGI. V and J lose 2 bases and 7 bases, and a span of 9 bases separates them. What the research found in general, with its limitations: Pairwise subsampling indicated that sequencing depth was expected to affect the degree of clonotype sharing among donors. Naive subsets generally had larger estimated clonotype richness than memory subsets did. Incomplete sequencing was indicated by rarefaction of sorted-subset datasets, despite the large sequencing depth. Sharing across a few donors was observed for around 4.8% of naive CD4, over 3% of naive CD8, about 2.3% of memory CD4, and around 0.42% of memory CD8 clonotypes. Higher generation probabilities were observed for clonotypes shared by all four sorted-subset donors than for non-shared clonotypes. Sampling was restricted to blood, and TCR repertoires in tissues likely differ from the TCR repertoires found in blood. The genetic and exposure-history diversity represented was limited by the small number of donors.

This clone was seen once. Its binding antigen is unknown. Base qualities are not provided; no much larger clone lies one nucleotide away. The source is a woman aged 25 to 39 in good health. The receptor chain draws on TRBV6-5 and TRBJ1-3; no D gene can be assigned with confidence. The sequenced material came from naive CD8+ T cells sorted from blood. Sample cell subset or site, as interpreted from the label and publication: CD45RA+CCR7+. This receptor has the CDR3 CASSYVGGNTIYF. The nucleotides are TGTGCCAGCAGTTACGTGGGAGGCAACACCATATATTTT.